The subject of this entry is one T cell receptor (beta chain). Per the germline V gene, CDR1 is MNHEY and CDR2 is SMNVEV (reference sequence). The CDR3 runs to 13 residues. With 6 bases removed from V and 5 bases from J, the gap between germline ends came to 13 bases. The age range of participants was 18 to 89 years, with residence in fewer than 25 US areas. Participant reports of clinical history set cohort assignment. How the authors handled the data: Amplification from reference gene primers served as the basis for estimated nucleated cell counts. The data were produced by immunoSEQ multiplex PCR, yet TCRdb's version contains in-frame clones alone and is incomplete. The D gene and trimming were derived from the DNA, and the V and J assignments and clone size from that table. The profile shows 200,000 or so clones, approximately 80% of them singletons. The sample originates from a study of blood T cell repertoires in COVID-19.

Material: PBMCs or T cells enriched from blood (not recorded which). This receptor was obtained from a woman aged 40-49 years with acute COVID-19. The chain uses TRBV27 and TRBJ1-2, with D possibly being TRBD1 (5 bases). This CDR3 reads CASRRDGWYGYTF. CDR3 coding DNA: TGTGCCAGCAGGCGGGACGGATGGTATGGCTACACCTTC.